A selection of T cell receptor beta chains follows, all from one sample in a study of blood T cell repertoires in COVID-19. Assay: immunoSEQ multiplex PCR; the TCRdb copy retains only in-frame clones and omits some. Among under 300,000 clones listed, less than 90% were seen once. The sample was peripheral blood. Receptor source: a man between 60 and 75 years old with acute or convalescent COVID-19. Both conserved end residues are part of each CDR3. The D gene is left open where the match is weak. Part of the rows lack a size; the others show once, few, many or a class for expanded clones.

v_call	d_call	j_call	clone_size	cdr3_length	cdr3_nt	cdr3_aa
TRBV10-3	.	TRBJ1-1	.	12	TGTGCCATCAGGCGGGAAAACACTGAAGCTTTCTTT	CAIRRENTEAFF
TRBV2	.	TRBJ1-6	.	15	TGTGCCAGCAGTCCCCGGACAGAGTCAAATTCACCCCTCCACTTT	CASSPRTESNSPLHF
TRBV5-6	.	TRBJ2-7	.	13	TGTGCCAGCAGTCCTAGCGTTTCCTACGAGCAGTACTTC	CASSPSVSYEQYF
TRBV7-4	.	TRBJ2-3	.	14	TGTGCCAGCAGCTTAGGAGACTACGCAGATACGCAGTATTTT	CASSLGDYADTQYF
TRBV27	.	TRBJ2-5	.	16	TGTGCCAGCCGACCCCTCGGGGCGGGGTCGGGAGAGACCCAGTACTTC	CASRPLGAGSGETQYF
TRBV7-3	.	TRBJ2-4	.	16	TGTGCCAGCAGCCTCGATGGACGGGAAGGGTGGGACATTCAGTACTTC	CASSLDGREGWDIQYF
TRBV28	.	TRBJ2-3	.	15	TGTGCCAGCACCCCCGGGGGTGCCGGCACAGATACGCAGTATTTT	CASTPGGAGTDTQYF
TRBV12-5	.	TRBJ1-1	few	16	TGTGCTAGTGGTTTGGTACGGGGGGCTGGGAACACTGAAGCTTTCTTT	CASGLVRGAGNTEAFF
TRBV24-1	.	TRBJ2-3	.	15	TGTGCCACCAGTGGGGGAACAGGGGGGGCAGATACGCAGTATTTT	CATSGGTGGADTQYF
TRBV5-1	TRBD1	TRBJ1-1	few	14	TGCGCCAGCAGGATGACAGGGGGGGAGACTGAAGCTTTCTTT	CASRMTGGETEAFF
TRBV5-6	.	TRBJ2-1	few	15	TGTGCCAGCAGCCTTAGGGGGACGAACTACAATGAGCAGTTCTTC	CASSLRGTNYNEQFF
TRBV5-4	TRBD2	TRBJ2-7	.	15	TGTGCCAGCAGCTTGGGACTAGCAGTCTCCTACGAGCAGTACTTC	CASSLGLAVSYEQYF
TRBV4-1	TRBD2	TRBJ2-1	.	17	TGCGCCAGCAGCCAACTTTTTAGCGGGAGACCCTACAATGAGCAGTTCTTC	CASSQLFSGRPYNEQFF
TRBV11-3	.	TRBJ1-3	.	16	TGTGCCAGCAGCTTCGGGGGGAGCCGCTCTGGAAACACCATATATTTT	CASSFGGSRSGNTIYF
TRBV2	TRBD2	TRBJ2-7	once	16	TGTGCCAGCAGTGGGGATCCGGGACTAGTTTCCCACGAGCAGTACTTC	CASSGDPGLVSHEQYF
TRBV2	.	TRBJ1-2	.	12	TGTGCCAGCACGGGGGATCTTTATGGCTACACCTTC	CASTGDLYGYTF
TRBV3-1/TRBV3-2	.	TRBJ2-7	.	14	TGTGCCAGCAGTCTCTCGGAAGGGGGATACGAGCAGTACTTC	CASSLSEGGYEQYF
TRBV27	.	TRBJ1-6	.	14	TGTGCCAGCAGTTTTTTTCCTCCGGAGATCACCCTCCACTTT	CASSFFPPEITLHF
TRBV6-5	.	TRBJ1-4	.	12	TGTGCCAGCGACTTTAGAGGGGAAAAACTGTTTTTT	CASDFRGEKLFF
TRBV7-2	.	TRBJ2-3	.	16	TGTGCCAGCAGCTTAGTAGTCCAGCGGAGCACAGATACGCAGTATTTT	CASSLVVQRSTDTQYF
TRBV6-6	TRBD1	TRBJ1-5	few	14	TGTGCCAGCAGTTACTCGGACAGGAGACCGCCCCAGCATTTT	CASSYSDRRPPQHF
TRBV30	TRBD1	TRBJ2-2	.	13	TGTGCCTCGGGACAGGGGAACACCGGGGAGCTGTTTTTT	CASGQGNTGELFF
TRBV11-1	.	TRBJ1-6	.	15	TGTGCCAGCAGCTTAAAGACAGCGAACAATTCACCCCTCCACTTT	CASSLKTANNSPLHF
TRBV24-1	.	TRBJ2-2	.	14	TGTGCCACCAGCCCCGGGGATGGAACCGGGGAGCTGTTTTTT	CATSPGDGTGELFF
TRBV7-9	TRBD1	TRBJ1-2	.	14	TGTGCCAGCAGCCTCATAGGACAGGGCTATGGCTACACCTTC	CASSLIGQGYGYTF
TRBV21-1	.	TRBJ1-5	.	14	TGTGCCAGCAGACAGCCTTATAGCAATCAGCCCCAGCATTTT	CASRQPYSNQPQHF
TRBV19	TRBD1	TRBJ1-4	.	18	TGTGCCAGTACCCATTATTTGGGACAGGGGGCGACTAATGAAAAACTGTTTTTT	CASTHYLGQGATNEKLFF